One and the same sample provided the 13 T cell receptor beta chains below, sequenced in a study of response to subunit inactivated influenza vaccine. TCRdb recomputed calls from the RT-PCR reads with MiXCR, one row per CDR3 protein. The repertoire holds some 850,000 distinct CDR3 sequences, with about a fifth as singletons. The sequencing here drew on PBMCs from blood, taken less than 6 days after vaccination. Receptors originate from a man aged 45-65 years who received an inactivated influenza vaccine.

In its sample, this clonotype was seen once. The chain carries TRBV4-1 and TRBJ2-6; the D gene is possibly TRBD1 (6 bases). The CDR3 contains 19 residues. Germline V lookup: CDR1 MGHRA, CDR2 YSYEKL. V was pared by 4 bases and J by 6 bases, with 25 bases between. This chain's CDR3 is CASSRQPGHGLVEANVLTF. DNA of the CDR3: TGCGCCAGCAGCCGCCAACCGGGACACGGGCTGGTTGAGGCCAACGTCCTGACTTTC.

In its sample, this clonotype was seen a few times. This chain connects TRBV10-3 to TRBJ1-1, with D possibly TRBD1 on 6 matching bases. Trimming removed 6 bases at V and 4 bases at J, with 12 bases between. The CDR3 extends over 13 amino acids. The V gene's germline CDR1 is ENHRY and CDR2 SYGVKD. The CDR3 nucleotides are TGTGCCATCAGCGAAACAGGGTTCACTGAAGCTTTCTTT. It codes for CAISETGFTEAFF.

The chain links TRBV24-1 to TRBJ1-1, with D perhaps TRBD1 (5 bases). The CDR3 is 13 residues long. The germline gives CDR1 KGHDR, CDR2 SFDVKD. Deletions cut 7 bases from V and 1 base from J, with 9 bases between. Written as DNA, the CDR3 is TGTGCCACCAGGGGGGACGGGAACACTGAAGCTTTCTTT. Translated, it gives CATRGDGNTEAFF.

This clonotype came up once. This chain connects TRBV7-2 to TRBJ2-3; tentatively, D is TRBD2 (6 bases). The V gene's germline CDR1 is SGHTA and CDR2 FQGNSA. The CDR3 runs 13 residues. The CDR3 spells CDTWKRGGDTQYF. DNA of the CDR3: TGTGACACCTGGAAAAGGGGAGGAGATACGCAGTATTTT. The full variable domain, completed using reference TRBV7-2 and TRBJ2-3, is GAGVSQSPSNKVTEKGKDVELRCDPISGHTALYWYRQSLGQGLEFLIYFQGNSAPDKSGLPSDRFSAERTGGSVSTLTIQRTQQEDSAVYLCDTWKRGGDTQYFGPGTRLTVL.

For this clonotype: An end of the junction does not agree with germline; a read error may underlie this. The chain employs TRBV7-9 and TRBJ1-1; 8 nucleotides match TRBD1. Per germline, CDR1 SEHNR and CDR2 FQNEAQ (reference sequence). CDR3 length equals 13 residues. The CDR3 nucleotides read TGTGCCAGCAACTTAGCGGACAGGGTTGAAGCTTTCTTT. It yields the protein CASNLADRVEAFF.

The chain uses TRBV12-3 or TRBV12-4 and TRBJ2-7; D unclear. The germline V and J ends were trimmed by 5 bases and 1 base, with 18 bases remaining between them. This CDR3 contains 16 residues. The CDR3 DNA reads as TGTGCCAGCAGTGCGCTTCTAACGGCCGCTTCCTACGAGCAGTACTTC. Translated: CASSALLTAASYEQYF.

The V gene is TRBV3-1, the J gene TRBJ2-2; 7 nucleotides match TRBD1. The V and J ends lost 0 bases and 2 bases, in that order; junction bases with no gene match: 3. The CDR3 is made up of 16 amino acids. Germline CDR1 LGHDT, CDR2 YNNKEL (reference sequence). Written as DNA, the CDR3 is TGTGCCAGCAGCCAAGATCCAGGGGGAAACACCGGGGAGCTGTTTTTT. Amino acid sequence: CASSQDPGGNTGELFF.

This rearrangement joins TRBV13 to TRBJ2-5, with a tentative D call TRBD1 (7 bases). With 4 bases removed from V and 5 bases from J, the gap between germline ends came to 17 bases. The CDR3 runs 15 residues. Germline assignment: CDR1 PRHDT and CDR2 FYEKMQ (reference sequence). Here the CDR3 reads CASSSPAGGTETQYF. The CDR3 DNA reads as TGTGCCAGCAGCTCCCCGGCAGGGGGGACCGAGACCCAGTACTTC. The full variable domain, completed using reference TRBV13 and TRBJ2-5, is AAGVIQSPRHLIKEKRETATLKCYPIPRHDTVYWYQQGPGQDPQFLISFYEKMQSDKGSIPDRFSAQQFSDYHSELNMSSLELGDSALYFCASSSPAGGTETQYFGPGTRLLVL.

The DNA for the CDR3 is TGCGCCAGCAGCATACCGACTGCGAAAGGTTCTGGGGCCAACGTCCTGACTTTC. Translation: CASSIPTAKGSGANVLTF. The chain combines TRBV5-1 with TRBJ2-6; no clear D gene. Germline CDR1 reads SGHRS; CDR2 reads YFSETQ. V was trimmed by 4 bases and J by 1 base, leaving 18 bases between them. CDR3 length: 18 amino acids.

This clonotype was observed many times. This chain links TRBV5-1 with TRBJ1-1; D is perhaps TRBD1 (5 bases). The CDR3 consists of 14 residues. Per the germline V gene, CDR1 is SGHRS and CDR2 is YFSETQ. Deletions cut 4 bases from V and 0 bases from J, with 10 bases between. CDR3 residues: CASSQGTVNTEAFF. The DNA for the CDR3 is TGCGCCAGCAGCCAAGGGACCGTGAACACTGAAGCTTTCTTT.

This clonotype was counted ten times or more. The J gene is TRBJ1-2, the V gene TRBV5-1; D is perhaps TRBD1 (5 bases). In germline, CDR1 is SGHRS, CDR2 YFSETQ. The CDR3 extends over 15 amino acids. Trimming left V 0 bases short and J 3 bases short, with 12 bases between. The CDR3 protein is CASSLGDGIHYGYTF. The CDR3 nucleotides are TGCGCCAGCAGCTTGGGGGACGGGATCCACTATGGCTACACCTTC.

On this clonotype itself: This may stem from a read error, because a much larger clone lies one nucleotide away. The rearrangement links TRBV24-1 to TRBJ2-7; D possibly corresponds to TRBD1 (5 bases). The CDR3 covers 15 residues. Between the trimmed V and J ends, which lost 3 bases and 2 bases, there was a span of 13 bases. Germline V CDR1 and CDR2: KGHDR, SFDVKD. CDR3 protein: CATSDRTRSAYEQYF. In DNA form, the CDR3 reads TGTGCCACCAGTGATCGGACAAGGTCGGCCTACGAGCAGTACTTC.

Only a few counts were recorded for this clonotype. The chain is built from TRBV28 and TRBJ2-3; perhaps TRBD1 as D (6 bases). The CDR3 totals 13 residues. Trimming shortened V by 8 bases and J by 0 bases, and 9 bases separated the two germline ends. Per germline, CDR1 MDHEN and CDR2 SYDVKM. The CDR3 DNA is TGTGCCAGCGGACAGCTTAGCACAGATACGCAGTATTTT. Translating gives CASGQLSTDTQYF.